Reported below is one T cell receptor (beta chain). As yet, its antigen is unknown. Depths of 1 in 200,000 to 1 in 1 million T cells were the sequencing target. TCRdb's table, derived via immunoSEQ multiplex PCR, lists solely in-frame clones and lacks some. This table holds 300,000 to 350,000 clones, around four fifths found once. This sample is drawn from a study of cytotoxic CD8 clonotypes in ibrutinib-treated CLL. The wider study: The study included 11 relapsed/refractory and 15 treatment-naive patients; fewer than 18 had IGHV unmutated disease.

CDR1 and CDR2 (germline): SGHAT, FQNNGV. The CDR3 is 14 amino acids. The trim removed 4 bases at V and 3 bases at J, leaving 5 bases unmatched. Overall study findings and caveats: Treatment left the uncommon public clonotypes either contracted or stable in frequency. Clonality increased at ibrutinib response and stayed stable in sustained remission. At progression, however, it fell back toward baseline.

The chain has TRBV11-2 and TRBJ2-5, with 7 bases matching TRBD2. Sequenced material: PBMCs, taken before ibrutinib treatment. The clonotype was recovered from a human donor with chronic lymphocytic leukemia. This CDR3 reads CASSSSSGEETQYF. In DNA, the CDR3 is TGTGCCAGCAGCTCGTCTAGCGGTGAAGAGACCCAGTACTTC. The entire variable domain, with the rest obtained from reference TRBV11-2 and TRBJ2-5, is as follows: EAGVAQSPRYKIIEKRQSVAFWCNPISGHATLYWYQQILGQGPKLLIQFQNNGVVDDSQLPKDRFSAERLKGVDSTLKIQPAKLEDSAVYLCASSSSSGEETQYFGPGTRLLVL.